The next 18 T cell receptor beta chains were all read from a single sample in a study of cytotoxic CD8 clonotypes in ibrutinib-treated CLL. The table came from immunoSEQ multiplex PCR; TCRdb's copy has only in-frame clones and leaves some out. The table shows approximately 90,000 clones, with roughly three quarters occurring only once. The source was PBMCs, collected after 24 months of ibrutinib treatment. Receptor source: a human donor with chronic lymphocytic leukemia.

In nucleotides, the CDR3 is TGTGCCAGCTCACCGTCGGGAAACTACCTCTACGAGCAGTACTTC. It yields the protein CASSPSGNYLYEQYF. The genes are TRBV18 and TRBJ2-7; tentatively, D is TRBD2 (5 bases). The V and J ends lost 3 bases and 3 bases respectively, with 15 bases between them. The CDR3 is made up of 15 amino acids. Germline-derived CDR1 and CDR2 are KGHSH and LQKENI. Full variable domain (rest looked up from reference TRBV18 and TRBJ2-7): NAGVMQNPRHLVRRRGQEARLRCSPMKGHSHVYWYRQLPEEGLKFMVYLQKENIIDESGMPKERFSAEFPKEGPSILRIQQVVRGDSAAYFCASSPSGNYLYEQYFGPGTRLTVT.

This clone occurred once. The chain recombines TRBV28 with TRBJ2-7; 10 bases fit TRBD2. Trimming removed 3 bases from V and 0 bases from J; junction bases left unmatched: 2. Looked up from germline, CDR1 is MDHEN and CDR2 is SYDVKM. The CDR3 consists of 15 residues. The CDR3 region is CASSFPSGSSYEQYF. CDR3 sequence (DNA): TGTGCCAGCAGTTTCCCTAGCGGGAGCTCCTACGAGCAGTACTTC. Combining the CDR3 with reference TRBV28 and TRBJ2-7 gives the whole variable domain DVKVTQSSRYLVKRTGEKVFLECVQDMDHENMFWYRQDPGLGLRLIYFSYDVKMKEKGDIPEGYSVSREKKERFSLILESASTNQTSMYLCASSFPSGSSYEQYFGPGTRLTVT.

This clone showed up just once. The chain links TRBV11-2 to TRBJ1-5, with TRBD1 matching over 10 bases. Germline values: CDR1 SGHAT, CDR2 FQNNGV. The length of the CDR3 is 15 residues. J was trimmed by 2 bases and V by 6 bases; bases with no gene match: 4. CDR3 region: CASSGQGGGNQPQHF. The CDR3 DNA reads TGTGCCAGCAGTGGACAGGGGGGAGGCAATCAGCCCCAGCATTTT.

The rearrangement uses TRBV11-2 and TRBJ2-5; the D is unclear. Germline CDR1 SGHAT, CDR2 FQNNGV. Trimming left V 7 bases short and J 4 bases short, with 16 bases between. The CDR3 consists of 14 residues. This chain's CDR3 is CASTSGLMGETQYF. The DNA of the CDR3 is TGTGCCAGCACCTCCGGGCTGATGGGAGAGACCCAGTACTTC.

The chain recombines TRBV10-1 with TRBJ2-1; D is perhaps TRBD2 (6 bases). This CDR3 has 11 amino acids. Germline loops: CDR1 WNHNN, CDR2 SYGVQD (reference sequence). V gave up 8 bases and J gave up 6 bases, with 8 bases separating them. DNA for the CDR3: TGCGCCAGCTCCGGGGGCAATGAGCAGTTCTTC. It codes for CASSGGNEQFF.

This clone was detected once. The chain joins TRBV5-4 to TRBJ1-1, with a tentative D call TRBD1 (6 bases). Looked up from germline, CDR1 is SGHNT and CDR2 is YYREEE (reference sequence). V lost 4 bases to trimming and J lost 0 bases, with 10 bases between them. This CDR3 has 14 amino acids. The CDR3 nucleotides are TGTGCCAGCAGCGCGGACAGCATGAACACTGAAGCTTTCTTT. As protein: CASSADSMNTEAFF.

Only a few counts were recorded for this clone. The V call is TRBV27, the J call TRBJ2-7; 9 bases are a match to TRBD2. This CDR3 comprises 14 residues. Unmatched junction bases numbered 10, after V lost 9 bases and J lost 4 bases. CDR1 is MNHEY, CDR2 SMNVEV, per germline (reference sequence). The CDR3 reads CASWEGSGSYEQYF. As DNA, the CDR3 is TGTGCCAGTTGGGAGGGTAGCGGGAGTTACGAGCAGTACTTC.

The chain joins TRBV6-6 to TRBJ1-4; the D is unclear. This CDR3 region has 15 residues. V dropped 2 bases and J dropped 0 bases, with 7 bases sitting between them. Germline V gene lookup returns CDR1 MNHNY and CDR2 SVGAGI (reference sequence). The CDR3 loop reads CASSYEGATNEKLFF. CDR3 sequence (DNA): TGTGCCAGCAGTTACGAGGGAGCAACTAATGAAAAACTGTTTTTT.

The chain employs TRBV28 and TRBJ2-1, with 9 bases matching TRBD2. The V gene end was trimmed by 5 bases and the J gene end by 5 bases; junction bases not matched to a gene: 13. Germline V gene lookup returns CDR1 MDHEN and CDR2 SYDVKM. The CDR3 is made up of 17 amino acids. CDR3 region: CASSLGGSGSSHNEQFF. CDR3 nucleotides: TGTGCCAGCAGTCTCGGTGGTAGCGGGAGTTCCCACAATGAGCAGTTCTTC. The variable domain in full, with the rest retrieved from reference TRBV28 and TRBJ2-1, is DVKVTQSSRYLVKRTGEKVFLECVQDMDHENMFWYRQDPGLGLRLIYFSYDVKMKEKGDIPEGYSVSREKKERFSLILESASTNQTSMYLCASSLGGSGSSHNEQFFGPGTRLTVL.

A single count supports this clone. The chain has TRBV5-1 and TRBJ2-1; 12 bases match TRBD2. Unmatched junction bases numbered 4, after V lost 4 bases and J lost 5 bases. The CDR3 runs to 15 residues. CDR1 SGHRS and CDR2 YFSETQ come from the germline V gene. This chain's CDR3 is CASSQTSGRNNEQFF. CDR3 coding DNA: TGCGCCAGCAGCCAGACTAGCGGGAGAAACAATGAGCAGTTCTTC.

The chain is built from TRBV29-1 and TRBJ2-3; 7 positions agree with TRBD2. The CDR3 is 12 amino acids. V lost 7 bases, J lost 2 bases, and 3 bases stayed unmatched. Germline V gives CDR1 SQVTM, CDR2 ANQGSEA. CDR3 in amino acids: CSDSGTTDTQYF. CDR3 nucleotide sequence: TGCAGCGACAGCGGGACCACAGATACGCAGTATTTT.

V is TRBV11-3 and J is TRBJ2-7; D gene uncertain. The CDR3 extends over 13 amino acids. In germline, CDR1 is SGHNT, CDR2 YENEEA. V lost 2 bases and J 5 bases, leaving 10 bases between the germline ends. The CDR3 DNA reads TGTGCCAGCAGCTTACTTTCGAACCACGAGCAGTACTTC. It specifies CASSLLSNHEQYF.

CDR3 coding DNA: TGTGCCAGCAGCGTGAATCAGGGCCTTGGCGGCTATGGCTACACCTTC. Its translation: CASSVNQGLGGYGYTF. The chain recombines TRBV9 with TRBJ1-2, with a tentative D call TRBD1 (5 bases). Trimming shortened V by 2 bases and J by 4 bases, and 18 bases separated the two germline ends. Germline lookup yields CDR1 SGDLS and CDR2 YYNGEE. The CDR3 contains 16 residues.

The rearrangement links TRBV7-9 to TRBJ2-1; 10 nucleotides align to TRBD2. CDR1 and CDR2 from the germline V gene are SEHNR and FQNEAQ (reference sequence). This CDR3 is 17 amino acids long. Trimming cost V 2 bases and J 6 bases; bases outside gene matches: 10. The CDR3 region is CASSLRTSGQLINEQFF. The CDR3 coding sequence is TGTGCCAGCAGCTTAAGGACTAGCGGACAGTTAATCAATGAGCAGTTCTTC.

The gene calls are TRBV7-2 and TRBJ2-1, with a possible D match to TRBD2 (6 bases). The germline CDR1 and CDR2 sequences are SGHTA and FQGNSA. The CDR3 length is 18 residues. Trimming removed 5 bases from V and 4 bases from J, with 24 bases in between. The CDR3 DNA is TGTGCCAGCAGCACTCGACCCCGGAGGGCCACCGGTTACAATGAGCAGTTCTTC. It encodes CASSTRPRRATGYNEQFF.

The V gene is TRBV6-1, the J gene TRBJ2-5; a weak D match, TRBD1 (5 bases). The CDR3 runs to 14 residues. The V gene's germline CDR1 is MNHNS and CDR2 SASEGT. V was clipped by 6 bases and J by 5 bases, with 16 bases between them. CDR3 sequence reads: CASRSVAGRETQYF. The CDR3 coding sequence is TGTGCCAGCAGGTCCGTGGCAGGGCGGGAGACCCAGTACTTC.

This chain links TRBV5-6 with TRBJ1-2, with D perhaps TRBD1 (6 bases). Germline V lookup: CDR1 SGHDT, CDR2 YYEEEE. This CDR3 has 15 residues. The V and J ends lost 3 bases and 8 bases respectively, with 20 bases between them. CDR3 protein: CASSSPTSRGGGYTF. DNA of the CDR3: TGTGCCAGCAGCTCCCCAACTAGCAGGGGTGGCGGCTACACCTTC.

The rearrangement links TRBV4-2 to TRBJ1-2; no clear D. The CDR3 has 12 amino acids. CDR1 is LGHNA, CDR2 YNFKEQ, per germline. With 0 bases removed from V and 2 bases from J, the gap between germline ends came to 1 base. CDR3 protein: CASSQENYGYTF. DNA of the CDR3: TGTGCCAGCAGCCAAGAGAACTATGGCTACACCTTC.